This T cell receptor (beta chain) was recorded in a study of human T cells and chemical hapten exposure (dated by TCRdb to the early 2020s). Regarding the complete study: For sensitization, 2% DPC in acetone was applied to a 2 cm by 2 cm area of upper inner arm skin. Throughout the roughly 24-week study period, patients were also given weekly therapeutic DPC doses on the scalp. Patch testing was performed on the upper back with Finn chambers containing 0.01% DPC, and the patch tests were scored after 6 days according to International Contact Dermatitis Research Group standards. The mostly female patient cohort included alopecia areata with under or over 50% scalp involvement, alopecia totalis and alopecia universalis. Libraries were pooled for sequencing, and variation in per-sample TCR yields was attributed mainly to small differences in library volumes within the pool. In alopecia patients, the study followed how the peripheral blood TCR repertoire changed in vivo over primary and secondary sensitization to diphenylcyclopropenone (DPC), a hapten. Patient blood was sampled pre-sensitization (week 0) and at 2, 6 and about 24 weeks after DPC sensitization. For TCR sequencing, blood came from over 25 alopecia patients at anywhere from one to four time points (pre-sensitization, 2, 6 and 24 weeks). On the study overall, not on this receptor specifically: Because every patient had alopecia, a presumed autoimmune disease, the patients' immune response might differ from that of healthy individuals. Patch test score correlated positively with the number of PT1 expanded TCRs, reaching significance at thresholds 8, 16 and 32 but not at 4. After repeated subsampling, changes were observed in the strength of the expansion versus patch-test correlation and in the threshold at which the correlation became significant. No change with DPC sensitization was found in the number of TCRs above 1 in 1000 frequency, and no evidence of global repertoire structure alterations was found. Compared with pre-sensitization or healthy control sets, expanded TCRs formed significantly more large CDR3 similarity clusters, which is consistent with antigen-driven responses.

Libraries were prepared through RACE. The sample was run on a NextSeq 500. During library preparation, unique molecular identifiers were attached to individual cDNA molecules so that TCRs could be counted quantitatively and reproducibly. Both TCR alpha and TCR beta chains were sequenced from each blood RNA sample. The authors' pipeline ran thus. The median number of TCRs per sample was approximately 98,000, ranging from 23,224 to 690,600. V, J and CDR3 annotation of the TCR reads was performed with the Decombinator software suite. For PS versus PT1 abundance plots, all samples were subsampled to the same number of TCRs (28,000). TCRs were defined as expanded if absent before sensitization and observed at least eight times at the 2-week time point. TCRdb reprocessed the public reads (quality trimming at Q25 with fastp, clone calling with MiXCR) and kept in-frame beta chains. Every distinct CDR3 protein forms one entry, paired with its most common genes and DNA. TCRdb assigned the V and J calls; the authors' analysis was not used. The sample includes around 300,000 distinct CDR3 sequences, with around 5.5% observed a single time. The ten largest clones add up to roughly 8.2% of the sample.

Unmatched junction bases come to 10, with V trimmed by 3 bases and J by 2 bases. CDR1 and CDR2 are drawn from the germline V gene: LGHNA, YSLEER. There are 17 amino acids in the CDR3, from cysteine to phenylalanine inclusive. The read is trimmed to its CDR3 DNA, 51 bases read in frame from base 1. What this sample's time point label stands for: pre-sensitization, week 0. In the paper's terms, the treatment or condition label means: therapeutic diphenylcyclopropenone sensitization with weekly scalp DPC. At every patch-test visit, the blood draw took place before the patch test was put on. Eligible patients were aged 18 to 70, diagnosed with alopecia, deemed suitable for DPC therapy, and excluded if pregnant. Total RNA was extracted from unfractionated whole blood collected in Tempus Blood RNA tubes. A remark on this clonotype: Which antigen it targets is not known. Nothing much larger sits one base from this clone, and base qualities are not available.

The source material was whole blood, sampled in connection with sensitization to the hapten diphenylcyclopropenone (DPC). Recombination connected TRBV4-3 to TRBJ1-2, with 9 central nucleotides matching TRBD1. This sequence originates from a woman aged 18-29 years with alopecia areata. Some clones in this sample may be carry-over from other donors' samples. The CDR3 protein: CASSQGVGQGPNYGYTF. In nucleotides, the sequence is TGCGCCAGCAGCCAGGGCGTGGGACAGGGACCGAACTATGGCTACACCTTC.